The clone carrying this T cell receptor (beta chain) was detected many times. Its target is not known. V was trimmed by 6 bases and J by 0 bases, leaving 8 bases between them. Germline CDR1 is MNHEY and CDR2 is SVGEGT. This CDR3 has 13 amino acids. This sample was taken from a study of T cells in Graves' hyperthyroidism and ophthalmopathy. What was amplified from RNA transcripts were TCR beta CDR3 regions. TCR CDR3 regions were first amplified by RT-PCR with HTBI primers. One entry per CDR3 protein results from TCRdb running MiXCR on the multiplex PCR reads. Altogether 620,000 or so distinct CDR3 sequences are present, about 14% being singletons, with the ten largest covering approximately 12%. Overall study findings and caveats: Patients with ophthalmopathy were separated from those with stable hyperthyroidism by a 13 V-J model.

V is TRBV6-2 or TRBV6-3 and J is TRBJ2-5, with D hard to call. Sequenced sample: blood. This sequence was found in a woman between 45 and 60 years old with Graves' ophthalmopathy. This chain's CDR3 is CASRPLYQETQYF. CDR3 DNA sequence: TGTGCCAGCAGACCCCTGTACCAAGAGACCCAGTACTTC.